This TCR beta chain was sequenced in a study of cytomegalovirus exposure and HLA in healthy donors. Primers included in the PCR were 60 Vbeta and 13 Jbeta primers. The repertoire was sequenced with immunoSEQ multiplex PCR; TCRdb's copy has only in-frame clones and lacks some. The repertoire has approximately 220,000 clones, almost 80% of them found once; the top ten carry about 1.8%. Study-level points and caveats: An analysis that was carried out later associated approximately 17,000 TCR beta sequences with HLA alleles at 0.05 false discovery rate. Most subjects' HLA-A and HLA-B alleles were reportedly predicted from TCR beta sequences.

This clone was counted a few times. The antigen is unknown. CDR3 length equals 14 residues. CDR1 and CDR2 from the germline V gene are SGHDT and YYEEEE. With V trimmed by 2 bases and J by 6 bases, 5 bases remained unmatched. The sequenced sample consisted of PBMCs. This receptor was obtained from a man between 18 and 29 years old in good health and CMV-seronegative. The V and J genes are TRBV5-6 and TRBJ2-7; TRBD1 matches 10 bases. CDR3: CASSFGTGALEQYF. In nucleotides, the CDR3 is TGTGCCAGCAGCTTCGGGACAGGGGCTCTCGAGCAGTACTTC.